Listed below are T cell receptor beta chains from one sample, sequenced in a study. MiXCR was run by TCRdb on the 5' RACE reads, yielding one entry per CDR3 protein. The table records roughly 64,000 distinct CDR3 sequences, less than 25% of them present only once. Sequences were obtained from memory CD4+ T cells sorted from a lymph node. The receptors derive from a female donor with breast cancer. Each CDR3 is given with its conserved first and last residue. Each record gives: D gene, clone size, J gene, V gene, CDR3 DNA, CDR3 protein. A D gene is named only where the DNA matches it firmly. Expanded clones are given a class, and other clones once, few, many or no size at all.

- few TRBJ2-7 TRBV30 TGTGCCTCCGAGACAGGTACCTACGAGCAGTACTTC CASETGTYEQYF
- many TRBJ2-3 TRBV29-1 TGCAGCGTTGACCCGAACACAGATACGCAGTATTTT CSVDPNTDTQYF
- few TRBJ1-6 TRBV4-1 TGCGCCAGCAGCCCGCCGGGGGGCGACTATTCACCCCTCCACTTT CASSPPGGDYSPLHF
TRBD2 - TRBJ2-3 TRBV12-3/TRBV12-4 TGTGCCAGCAGCCGCCGGCGGGCGGGGGGCAGTGCAGGTACGCAGTATTTT CASSRRRAGGSAGTQYF
- few TRBJ2-3 TRBV6-1 TGTGCCAGCACCAAAGAGGTTACAGGGTGGACTTCTAGCACAGATACGCAGTATTTT CASTKEVTGWTSSTDTQYF
TRBD2 few TRBJ2-3 TRBV5-5 TGTGCCAGCAGCGTGCCCGCAACTAGCGGGAGAAAAGATACGCAGTATTTT CASSVPATSGRKDTQYF
TRBD2 - TRBJ2-3 TRBV25-1 TGTGCCAGCAGCCGGGGAGGGCTCACAGATACGCAGTATTTT CASSRGGLTDTQYF
- many TRBJ1-1 TRBV5-1 TGCGCCAGCAGCTTGGTTACGGGGACCACTGAAGCTTTCTTT CASSLVTGTTEAFF
- many TRBJ1-1 TRBV2 TGTGCCAGCAAGTACAGGGCGCGTGAAGCTTTCTTT CASKYRAREAFF
- few TRBJ1-1 TRBV7-3 TGTGCCAGCAGCCCCGAGCCGGGCATGAACACTGAAGCTTTCTTT CASSPEPGMNTEAFF
TRBD2 - TRBJ2-5 TRBV20-1 TGCAGTGCTAGAGAATCTAGCGGTCAGACCCAGCACTTC CSARESSGQTQHF
TRBD1 - TRBJ1-5 TRBV20-1 TGCAGTGCCAGGACAGGGGGCACGAATCAGCCCCAGCATTTT CSARTGGTNQPQHF
TRBD1 - TRBJ1-2 TRBV4-3 TGCGCCAGCAGCCAAGATTATAGCGGGACAGGCGCGGGCTACACCTTC CASSQDYSGTGAGYTF
- few TRBJ1-3 TRBV6-5 TGTGCCAGCAGCCGGGGTTCTGGAAACACCATATATTTT CASSRGSGNTIYF
- many TRBJ2-1 TRBV7-8 TGTGCCAGCAGCTTAAGCGGGCTAAACAATGAGCAGTTCTTC CASSLSGLNNEQFF
- few TRBJ2-3 TRBV29-1 TGCAGCGTTGATGAAGGGACTCCTCAAGGGGGTACGCAGTATTTT CSVDEGTPQGGTQYF
- many TRBJ2-3 TRBV7-2 TGTGCCAGCAGCTTAGGTTTGGGGACAGATACGCAGTATTTT CASSLGLGTDTQYF
- - TRBJ2-3 TRBV3-1 TGTGCCAGCACGGCTGCAGGCACAGATACGCAGTATTTT CASTAAGTDTQYF
- few TRBJ2-2 TRBV9 TGTGCCAGCAGCCCCTATACGACTCTTATGGGCGGGGAGCTGTTTTTT CASSPYTTLMGGELFF
- few TRBJ2-3 TRBV15 TGTGCCACCAGCAGATCAACAGATACGCAGTATTTT CATSRSTDTQYF
TRBD1 - TRBJ1-2 TRBV5-1 TGCGCCAGCAGCCCGCTCACAGGGGAGGATGGCAACACCTTC CASSPLTGEDGNTF
TRBD2 few TRBJ2-5 TRBV5-1 TGCGCCAGCAGCTTGGCTAGCGGTCAAGGAGAGACCCAGTACTTC CASSLASGQGETQYF
- few TRBJ1-1 TRBV24-1 TGTGCCACCAGTGGAAGGGATGCTCGTCGGGCTTTCTTT CATSGRDARRAFF
- few TRBJ1-2 TRBV12-3/TRBV12-4 TGTGCCAGCAGGCACGACCACCCCTATGGCTACACCTTC CASRHDHPYGYTF
- medium-sized TRBJ2-1 TRBV24-1 TGTGCCACCAGTGATCCCACCGGGAGCTCCTACAATGAGCAGTTCTTC CATSDPTGSSYNEQFF
- - TRBJ1-2 TRBV5-1 TGCGCCAGCAGCTTGGGACAGACCTGGGGATCCGGCTACACCTTC CASSLGQTWGSGYTF
- - TRBJ2-1 TRBV6-2/TRBV6-3 TGTACCAGCAGCGACCGACGCGATGAGCAGTTCTTC CTSSDRRDEQFF
- many TRBJ1-1 TRBV7-2 TGTGCCAGCAGCTTAAACAAGCCCTTACGCAACACTGAAGCTTTCTTT CASSLNKPLRNTEAFF
- - TRBJ2-1 TRBV2 TGTGCCAGCATTAGGGAGGTAGCGGCCTACAATGAGCAGTTCTTC CASIREVAAYNEQFF
- - TRBJ1-5 TRBV6-5 TGTGCCAGCAGGACAGGAGGTCAGCCCCAGCATTTT CASRTGGQPQHF
- - TRBJ2-4 TRBV29-1 TGCAGCGTTGATAGGTCTTTGGTGACCCTGGCCAAAAACATTCAGTACTTC CSVDRSLVTLAKNIQYF
- few TRBJ1-2 TRBV7-9 TGTGCCAGCAGCGCGTCGGACGGGTATGGCTACACCTTC CASSASDGYGYTF
TRBD2 many TRBJ2-7 TRBV5-1 TGCGCCAGCAGCACCCGACCCGGACTAGCGGGGGATTCCTACGAGCAGTACTTC CASSTRPGLAGDSYEQYF
TRBD2 few TRBJ2-7 TRBV29-1 TGCAGCGCATGCCTAGCGGGAGGTGGGTACGAGCAGTACTTC CSACLAGGGYEQYF
- few TRBJ1-6 TRBV7-2 TGTGCCAGCAGCTTAGAGGTAGCGAGAAATTCACCCCTCCACTTT CASSLEVARNSPLHF
- - TRBJ2-1 TRBV6-1 TGTGCCAGCAGGGTGGTGCCGGTCAATGAGCAGTTCTTC CASRVVPVNEQFF
- many TRBJ2-5 TRBV6-5 TGTGCCAGCCATGGGTTGGAGACCCAGTACTTC CASHGLETQYF
- many TRBJ2-7 TRBV7-9 TGTGCCAGCAGCTTAGACGGGCAGGGGTACGAGCAGTACTTC CASSLDGQGYEQYF
- - TRBJ1-6 TRBV4-3 TGCGCCAGCAGCCATCGGCCGCACGGAGAAATGAATTCACCCCTCCACTTT CASSHRPHGEMNSPLHF
TRBD2 - TRBJ2-5 TRBV29-1 TGCAGCGTTCCTAGCGGGGTGGGCCAAGAGACCCAGTACTTC CSVPSGVGQETQYF
TRBD2 - TRBJ2-1 TRBV29-1 TGCAGCGTTCAAGCGGGAGTAGGCAATGAGCAGTTCTTC CSVQAGVGNEQFF
- few TRBJ1-2 TRBV24-1 TGTGTCACCAGTGCAGCTCAGAAGGGCTATGGCTACACCTTC CVTSAAQKGYGYTF
- - TRBJ2-1 TRBV20-1 TGCAGTGCTAGAAGGGCGCCTGAGCAGTTCTTC CSARRAPEQFF
- - TRBJ1-1 TRBV20-1 TGCAGTGTCATACGGGGGGCTGAAGCTTTCTTT CSVIRGAEAFF
- - TRBJ1-5 TRBV7-2 TGTGCCAGCAGCTTAGGGCCATATGAGTATAGCAATCAGCCCCAGCATTTT CASSLGPYEYSNQPQHF
- - TRBJ2-1 TRBV20-1 TGCAGTGCTAGAGATGCCCTACTGCAAAATGAGCAGTTCTTC CSARDALLQNEQFF
- few TRBJ2-5 TRBV20-1 TGCAGTGCTAGAGATAAGGCCGGGTACCAAGAGACCCAGTACTTC CSARDKAGYQETQYF
- few TRBJ1-2 TRBV5-1 TGCGCCAGCAGCTTGCTCCCAGAGAATGCAGCCTACACCTTC CASSLLPENAAYTF
TRBD1 - TRBJ2-5 TRBV24-1 TGTGCCACCAGTGACTGGGACAGCCAAGAGACCCAGTACTTC CATSDWDSQETQYF
- medium-sized TRBJ2-5 TRBV20-1 TGCAGTGCCCCTCCGATTGAGGCGTTGGGGGCCCAGTACTTC CSAPPIEALGAQYF
- few TRBJ1-2 TRBV5-1 TGCGCCAGCAGCCCCGGTGGGGCGGTTAGTTCCTATGGCTACACCTTC CASSPGGAVSSYGYTF
TRBD1 few TRBJ2-1 TRBV7-3 TGTGCCAGCAGCCTGGGGGACAGCCAGTTCTTC CASSLGDSQFF
- few TRBJ2-3 TRBV4-3 TGCGCCAGCAGCCAAGAATGGACCGGGAGGCAGTATTTT CASSQEWTGRQYF